The 8 T cell receptor beta chains given below trace back to one sample, sequenced in a study of T-cell reconstitution after alpha-beta-depleted transplantation in children. Unique molecular identifiers were used in preparing the TCRbeta library. TCRdb itself ran the PCR reads through MiXCR, one entry per CDR3 protein. Of 360,000 or so distinct CDR3 sequences listed, around 21% are singletons. The source was PBMCs from the stem cell graft donor, collected from the stem cell graft. These receptors all come from a human donor who donated a stem cell graft to a child with acute myeloid leukemia.

The V and J genes are TRBV11-2 and TRBJ2-1, with 8 nucleotides matching TRBD2. Trimming removed 4 bases from V and 0 bases from J; junction bases left unmatched: 8. The CDR3 totals 17 residues. Germline values: CDR1 SGHAT, CDR2 FQNNGV. The CDR3 sequence: CASSSDLAGHSYNEQFF. CDR3 in DNA: TGTGCCAGCAGCTCAGATCTAGCGGGTCACTCCTACAATGAGCAGTTCTTC.

J is TRBJ1-6 and V is TRBV5-1; 7 nucleotides line up with TRBD1. This CDR3 contains 14 residues. V was pared by 0 bases and J by 10 bases, with 4 bases of the junction left unmatched. Germline V gene sequence: CDR1 SGHRS, CDR2 YFSETQ. CDR3 sequence: CASSLALQGSPLHF. Here the CDR3 DNA reads TGCGCCAGCAGCTTGGCCCTACAGGGGTCACCCCTCCACTTT.

The sample holds a few counts of this clonotype. J is TRBJ1-4 and V is TRBV7-8; D unclear. There are 15 residues in the CDR3. Germline-derived CDR1 and CDR2 are SGHVS and FQNEAQ. V shed 0 bases and J shed 4 bases, with 9 bases lying between them. The CDR3 DNA is TGTGCCAGCAGCTTAGCGAGTGGAGTTAATGAAAAACTGTTTTTT. Residues: CASSLASGVNEKLFF.

V is TRBV9 and J is TRBJ2-1; 14 bases are a match to TRBD2. Germline lookup yields CDR1 SGDLS and CDR2 YYNGEE. The CDR3 loop spans 16 amino acids. The trim removed 3 bases at V and 7 bases at J, leaving 6 bases unmatched. The CDR3 sequence is CASSGGTSGSGNEQFF. The CDR3 DNA follows: TGTGCCAGCAGCGGAGGGACTAGCGGGAGTGGGAATGAGCAGTTCTTC. Full variable domain (missing parts from reference TRBV9 and TRBJ2-1): DSGVTQTPKHLITATGQRVTLRCSPRSGDLSVYWYQQSLDQGLQFLIQYYNGEERAKGNILERFSAQQFPDLHSELNLSSLELGDSALYFCASSGGTSGSGNEQFFGPGTRLTVL.

V and J are TRBV6-1 and TRBJ2-7; D is possibly TRBD2 (5 bases). Deletions cut 5 bases from V and 3 bases from J, with 11 bases between. Germline-derived CDR1 and CDR2 are MNHNS and SASEGT. There are 13 residues in the CDR3. CDR3 sequence: CASSRHRDYEQYF. DNA for the CDR3: TGTGCCAGCAGTCGCCACCGGGACTACGAGCAGTACTTC.

This clonotype was seen more than once but under ten times. The gene calls are TRBV9 and TRBJ2-1, with 11 bases that match TRBD2. The V gene's germline CDR1 is SGDLS and CDR2 YYNGEE. V trimming: 4 bases; J trimming: 9 bases; junction bases outside the gene matches: 6. The CDR3 covers 14 residues. CDR3 DNA: TGTGCCAGCAGCCTAACCGGGACTAGCGGTGAGCAGTTCTTC. This encodes CASSLTGTSGEQFF. Supplemented by reference TRBV9 and TRBJ2-1, the full variable domain reads DSGVTQTPKHLITATGQRVTLRCSPRSGDLSVYWYQQSLDQGLQFLIQYYNGEERAKGNILERFSAQQFPDLHSELNLSSLELGDSALYFCASSLTGTSGEQFFGPGTRLTVL.

This clonotype was counted a single time. The chain has TRBV5-1 and TRBJ2-2; 7 nucleotides align to TRBD1. CDR1 SGHRS and CDR2 YFSETQ come from the germline V gene. The ends lost 4 bases at V and 6 bases at J; junction bases unmatched: 6. The CDR3 consists of 14 residues. CDR3 sequence (DNA): TGCGCCAGCAGCCCTATAACAGGGGCCGGGGAGCTGTTTTTT. This codes for CASSPITGAGELFF.

Only a few counts were recorded for this clonotype. The rearrangement uses TRBV5-1 and TRBJ2-7, with 7 bases matching TRBD1. CDR3 size: 15 residues. Germline V gene sequence: CDR1 SGHRS, CDR2 YFSETQ. V was clipped by 2 bases and J by 2 bases; unmatched bases: 7. The CDR3, as DNA: TGCGCCAGCAGCTTTCTCGGACAGGAGACCTACGAGCAGTACTTC. Protein sequence: CASSFLGQETYEQYF.